The clone carrying this T cell receptor (beta chain) was picked up a small number of times. Its antigen is still unknown. The data belong to a study of T cell responses to AZD1222 COVID-19 vaccine. Findings and limits, study-wide: A rise in Spike-specific TCR breadth and depth followed two AZD1222 doses.

V shed 7 bases and J 4 bases; nucleotides not matched to a gene: 7. The CDR3 sequence is 14 residues long. CDR1 is MNHEY, CDR2 SVGAGI, per germline. TCRdb's table, derived via immunoSEQ multiplex PCR, lists solely in-frame clones and lacks some. The table shows some 99,000 clones, with approximately 88% occurring only once. This receptor was taken from an adult in good health. Sequenced material: peripheral blood, taken on day 0 of MenACWY control vaccination. The gene calls are TRBV6-5 and TRBJ2-7; 10 nucleotides align to TRBD2. CDR3 nucleotides: TGTGCCAGCACCCCTGTAGCGGGGGGATACGAGCAGTACTTC. It specifies CASTPVAGGYEQYF.